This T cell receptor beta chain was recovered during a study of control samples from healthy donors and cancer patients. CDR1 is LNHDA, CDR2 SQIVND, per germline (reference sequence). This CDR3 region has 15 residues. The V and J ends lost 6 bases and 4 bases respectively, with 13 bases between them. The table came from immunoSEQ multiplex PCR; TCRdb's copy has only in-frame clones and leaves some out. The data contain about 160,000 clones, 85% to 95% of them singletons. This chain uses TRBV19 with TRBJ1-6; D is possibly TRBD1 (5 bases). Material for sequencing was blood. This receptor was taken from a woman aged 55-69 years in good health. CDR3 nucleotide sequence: TGTGCCAGTAGCAGATCGACAGATTATAATTCACCCCTCCACTTT. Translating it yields CASSRSTDYNSPLHF.